These T cell receptor beta chains were read from a single sample in a study of cytomegalovirus exposure and HLA in healthy donors. The assay was immunoSEQ multiplex PCR, and TCRdb's table has in-frame clones only and misses some. The table has 150,000 to 200,000 clones, 85% seen once. The material sequenced was PBMCs. The receptors originated from a man between 18 and 29 years old in good health and CMV-seropositive. CDR3s include the opening cysteine and the closing phenylalanine or tryptophan. D genes are given only for firm matches. Expanded clones get a size class; other rows say once, few or many, or leave the size out.

D,size,J,V,DNA,CDR3
-,-,TRBJ1-2,TRBV27,TGTGCCAGCAGTGTCCTTCCCCTCAGGGCCCCCTTGTATGGCTACACCTTC,CASSVLPLRAPLYGYTF
TRBD1,few,TRBJ2-5,TRBV7-9,TGTGCCAGCAGCTTAGGACAGGGCCAGAAGACCCAGTACTTC,CASSLGQGQKTQYF
-,-,TRBJ1-2,TRBV6-5,TGTGCCAGCAGTTACTCGCAGGGGAACTATGGCTACACCTTC,CASSYSQGNYGYTF
-,-,TRBJ2-2,TRBV6-5,TGTGCCAGCAGTCGAGACTATCTCACCGGGGAGCTGTTTTTT,CASSRDYLTGELFF
TRBD1,few,TRBJ2-7,TRBV28,TGTGCCAGCAGTTCACCCGGGACAGCAACCTACGAGCAGTACTTC,CASSSPGTATYEQYF
TRBD2,-,TRBJ2-1,TRBV29-1,TGCAGCGTAAGAGCGGGAGGGAGTTATGAGCAGTTCTTC,CSVRAGGSYEQFF
TRBD1,-,TRBJ1-2,TRBV28,TGTGCCAGCAGTACCATAGGACAGGGGGCGGGCTATGGCTACACCTTC,CASSTIGQGAGYGYTF
TRBD2,-,TRBJ2-7,TRBV5-1,TGCGCCAGCAGCAGGACTAGCGGGAGCGGCTACGAGCAGTACTTC,CASSRTSGSGYEQYF
TRBD2,-,TRBJ2-7,TRBV28,TGTGCCAGCAGTTTATCGGGACTAGCGGGAGGGTCCTACGAGCAGTACTTC,CASSLSGLAGGSYEQYF
-,-,TRBJ1-2,TRBV6-5,TGTGCCAGCAGAACCGAGAACTATGGCTACACCTTC,CASRTENYGYTF
-,-,TRBJ2-7,TRBV5-1,TGCGCCAGCAGTTATGGGGGGATCTACGAGCAGTACTTC,CASSYGGIYEQYF
TRBD1,-,TRBJ1-2,TRBV28,TGTGCCAGCTCTACTACAGGGGAGACGGATGGCTACACCTTC,CASSTTGETDGYTF
-,-,TRBJ1-3,TRBV28,TGTGCCAGCAGCCGTTCTGGAAACACCATATATTTT,CASSRSGNTIYF
TRBD2,-,TRBJ2-5,TRBV28,TGTGCCAGCAGTCCCGCCCCGGGAGGGCCAAGTCACTTC,CASSPAPGGPSHF
-,-,TRBJ1-2,TRBV30,TGTGCCGGGAAGGGCTCCGGGGTTGGCTACACCTTC,CAGKGSGVGYTF
-,-,TRBJ1-2,TRBV2,TGTGCCAGCAGCCCACTCGGGGATGTGGGTATGGACTATGGCTACACCTTC,CASSPLGDVGMDYGYTF
TRBD1,few,TRBJ1-6,TRBV6-1,TGTGCCACCCATACAGGACAGGGGAGAAGTTCACCCCTCCACTTT,CATHTGQGRSSPLHF
TRBD1,-,TRBJ2-7,TRBV7-9,TGTGCCAGCAGTTTTGGACAGGGACTGGACGAGCAGTACTTC,CASSFGQGLDEQYF
TRBD1,-,TRBJ2-1,TRBV11-3,TGTGCCAGCAGCTTAAATACCGGGACAGGGAATGAGCAGTTCTTC,CASSLNTGTGNEQFF
TRBD2,-,TRBJ2-2,TRBV6-1,TGTGCCAGCAGTGAATTACTAGCGGGAGGGGGCGGGGAGCTGTTTTTT,CASSELLAGGGGELFF
TRBD2,-,TRBJ2-1,TRBV6-5,TGTGCCAGCAGTTACGGGTCTAGCGGCTCCAATGAGCAGTTCTTC,CASSYGSSGSNEQFF
-,-,TRBJ2-1,TRBV20-1,TGCAGTGCCAATATCGGGACAGAGCAGTTCTTC,CSANIGTEQFF
-,few,TRBJ2-3,TRBV27,TGTGCCAGCAGTTCAGACACAGATACGCAGTATTTT,CASSSDTDTQYF
TRBD1,-,TRBJ2-5,TRBV6-1,TGTGCCACTTCGACAGGGCCTCGAGAGACCCAGTACTTC,CATSTGPRETQYF
-,-,TRBJ2-2,TRBV7-3,TGTGCCAGCAGCTTAAGGGGGCCGGGCACCGGGGAGCTGTTTTTT,CASSLRGPGTGELFF
-,-,TRBJ1-4,TRBV5-5,TGTGCCAGCAGCTTGGGAGGGTTAGGAGGCTCTGCGACTAATGAAAAACTGTTTTTT,CASSLGGLGGSATNEKLFF
-,once,TRBJ2-3,TRBV14,TGTGCCAGCAGCCCCCTCACTTTGAGCACAGATACGCAGTATTTT,CASSPLTLSTDTQYF
-,-,TRBJ1-4,TRBV7-6,TGTGCCAGCAGCTTAGAGATCGGAGGGGAAAAACTGTTTTTT,CASSLEIGGEKLFF
TRBD2,once,TRBJ2-1,TRBV2,TGTGCCAGCAGTAGACTAGCGGGGGTAAATGAGCAGTTCTTC,CASSRLAGVNEQFF
-,once,TRBJ2-1,TRBV7-2,TGTGCCAGCAGCTCACGCCCAAGAGGGAGCTCCTACAATGAGCAGTTCTTC,CASSSRPRGSSYNEQFF
-,-,TRBJ1-2,TRBV5-8,TGTGCCAGCAGCTTGGGCCGGAGGGAGTATGACTATGGCTACACCTTC,CASSLGRREYDYGYTF
-,-,TRBJ2-1,TRBV5-4,TGTGCCAGCAGCTTCGGGGACAATGAGCAGTTCTTC,CASSFGDNEQFF
TRBD1,-,TRBJ2-7,TRBV6-5,TGTGCCAGCAGCCACGGGACAGGGGGCAACGAGCAGTACTTC,CASSHGTGGNEQYF
-,few,TRBJ1-2,TRBV6-5,TGTGCCAGCAGTTACTCTGGAGAGTTATATGGCTACACCTTC,CASSYSGELYGYTF
TRBD1,-,TRBJ2-7,TRBV5-1,TGCGCCAGCAGCCCACACACTTACAGGGGATTCTCCTACGAGCAGTACTTC,CASSPHTYRGFSYEQYF
-,-,TRBJ2-3,TRBV28,TGTGCCAGCAGCCTGGGGGGTTCCACAGATACGCAGTATTTT,CASSLGGSTDTQYF
TRBD1,-,TRBJ2-2,TRBV19,TGTGCCAGTAGTATTCCGGGACAGGGTGCCGGGGAGCTGTTTTTT,CASSIPGQGAGELFF
-,-,TRBJ2-2,TRBV6-1,TGTGCCAGTCAGATCACCGGGGAGCTGTTTTTT,CASQITGELFF
-,-,TRBJ1-3,TRBV9,TGTGCCAGCAGCACCTCAGGGGACATCTCTGGAAACACCATATATTTT,CASSTSGDISGNTIYF
TRBD1,-,TRBJ2-2,TRBV7-9,TGTGCCAGCAGCTCTTTTTACAGGGGCGCGAACACCGGGGAGCTGTTTTTT,CASSSFYRGANTGELFF
TRBD1,-,TRBJ2-5,TRBV5-8,TGTGCCAGCAGTCGGAGGACAGGGTCCCAAGAGACCCAGTACTTC,CASSRRTGSQETQYF
TRBD1,-,TRBJ2-7,TRBV19,TGTGCCAGTAGTATCGGACAGGGGCCCGCCTACGAGCAGTACTTC,CASSIGQGPAYEQYF
-,-,TRBJ1-1,TRBV4-1,TGCGCCAGCAGCATAGGGGGGAACACTGAAGCTTTCTTT,CASSIGGNTEAFF
TRBD1,-,TRBJ2-3,TRBV9,TGTGCCAGCACCCTATCGGACAGGGGTGCAGATACGCAGTATTTT,CASTLSDRGADTQYF
TRBD1,-,TRBJ2-3,TRBV28,TGTGCCAGCAGTCCCCCCCGGACAGGACCTAGCACAGATACGCAGTATTTT,CASSPPRTGPSTDTQYF
TRBD1,-,TRBJ2-7,TRBV7-8,TGTGCCAGCAGCTCCTTAACCGGGACAGGGAGCGTCGGCGAGCAGTACTTC,CASSSLTGTGSVGEQYF
TRBD1,once,TRBJ1-5,TRBV28,TGTGCCAGCAGATCGGACAGGTACAATCAGCCCCAGCATTTT,CASRSDRYNQPQHF
-,-,TRBJ1-1,TRBV30,TGTGCCTCACAACAGGATCACACTGAAGCTTTCTTT,CASQQDHTEAFF